This record covers a single TCR beta chain. Authors' processing steps: Reference gene primer amplification in the assay estimated nucleated cell counts. Measured with immunoSEQ multiplex PCR; TCRdb has only the in-frame clones, and not every one. D and trimming were read from the DNA, whereas the V and J calls and clone size are those reported in that table. Of around 120,000 clones in the sample, over 65% are singletons; the top ten hold around 0.9%. This CDR3 region has 15 residues. V lost 0 bases and J 6 bases, leaving 12 bases between the germline ends. Germline CDR1 reads MNHNY; CDR2 reads SVGAGI (reference sequence). The source of the sample is a study of blood T cell repertoires in COVID-19. Across the whole study: Researchers got acute and convalescent COVID-19 samples from the United States, Italy and Spain. In each case, the material was cDNA or gDNA derived from T cells, B-cell-depleted T cells, or PBMCs.

Sequences were obtained from peripheral blood. The receptor's source is a human donor with acute or convalescent COVID-19. The donor label of this sample is uncertain. V usage is TRBV6-6 and J usage is TRBJ1-5, with a tentative D call TRBD1 (6 bases). The CDR3 sequence: CASSYSITGSQPQHF. DNA for the CDR3: TGTGCCAGCAGTTACTCGATTACAGGGAGTCAGCCCCAGCATTTT.